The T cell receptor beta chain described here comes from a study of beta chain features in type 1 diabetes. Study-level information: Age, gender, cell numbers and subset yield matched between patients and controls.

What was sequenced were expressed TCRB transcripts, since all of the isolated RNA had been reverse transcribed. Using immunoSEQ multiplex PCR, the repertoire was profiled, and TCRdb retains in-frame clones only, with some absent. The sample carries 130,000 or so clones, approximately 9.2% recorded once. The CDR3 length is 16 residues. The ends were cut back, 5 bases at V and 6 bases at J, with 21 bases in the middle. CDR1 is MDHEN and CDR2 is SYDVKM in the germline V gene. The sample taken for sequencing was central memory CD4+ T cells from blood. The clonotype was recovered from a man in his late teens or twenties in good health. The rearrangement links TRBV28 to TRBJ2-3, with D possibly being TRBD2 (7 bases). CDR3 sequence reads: CASSPQYGGGADTQYF. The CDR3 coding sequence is TGTGCCAGCAGTCCCCAATATGGTGGGGGGGCCGATACGCAGTATTTT.